This T cell receptor (beta chain) was observed in a study of cytomegalovirus exposure and HLA in healthy donors. The V segment lost 4 bases and the J segment 5 bases; nucleotides outside the gene matches: 13. The CDR3 is made up of 16 amino acids. From germline, CDR1 is LNHNV and CDR2 YYDKDF (reference sequence). It was with 60 Vbeta and 13 Jbeta primers that the PCR ran. Measured with immunoSEQ multiplex PCR; TCRdb has only the in-frame clones, and not every one. The sample records under 200,000 clones, 86% being singletons. V gene TRBV15 combines with J gene TRBJ2-5; 7 bases map to TRBD2. Sequencing was carried out using PBMCs. The source of this sequence is a woman in her twenties or thirties in good health and CMV-seronegative. The CDR3 loop is CATSNGRGEGEETQYF. In DNA form, the CDR3 reads TGTGCCACCAGCAATGGCCGGGGGGAGGGCGAGGAGACCCAGTACTTC. Complete variable domain (other parts from reference TRBV15 and TRBJ2-5): DAMVIQNPRYQVTQFGKPVTLSCSQTLNHNVMYWYQQKSSQAPKLLFHYYDKDFNNEADTPDNFQSRRPNTSFCFLDIRSPGLGDTAMYLCATSNGRGEGEETQYFGPGTRLLVL.